This T cell receptor (beta chain) was obtained from a study of identical twins (dated by TCRdb to the mid-2010s). Regarding the research as a whole: TCR alpha and beta repertoires from monozygotic twins, unrelated adults of various ages and cord blood were deep-sequenced to test whether fetal clonotypes persist. Replicate twin experiments were performed at different times using different library preparation protocols to rule out contamination.

For CDR1 and CDR2, the germline V gene (reference sequence) lists SEHNR and FQNEAQ. The cysteine opens and the phenylalanine closes a CDR3 of 13 amino acids. Only the CDR3 DNA stays, 39 bases, in frame from base 1. V trim: 5 bases; J trim: 3 bases; unmatched bases: 4. The research as a whole found: Compared with coincidental sharing between unrelated individuals, out-of-frame TCR alpha sequences shared between twins showed an excess of sequences with low generation probability. Out-of-frame TCR alpha sharing in monozygotic twins was systematically underestimated by recombination models, whereas sharing between unrelated individuals was in agreement with the recombination models. The excess sharing between twins in beta out-of-frame sequences was weaker because fewer shared sequences reduced the signal-to-noise ratio. Zero-insertion analyses could be partly confounded by invariant T cells such as MAIT and iNKT, though diverse VJ usage argued against such confounding for most clonotypes. Because the same donors could not be followed over many years, the conclusions depended on cross-sectional statistical analysis. Abundant cord blood beta clonotypes carried fewer insertions; young adult naive repertoires showed a weaker similar trend, while memory repertoires showed none.

All donors were healthy Caucasians. Three pairs of female monozygotic twins, all aged 18 to 29 years, made up the twin cohort. Positive isolation kits from Invitrogen were used to isolate the CD4+ and CD8+ T cell populations. Receptors were amplified or captured by 5' RACE. TCRdb lists the instrument as Illumina HiSeq 2000. Template switching added a universal primer binding site, and the final cDNA carried a unique molecular identifier that allowed TCR cDNA molecules to be counted accurately. First-strand cDNA for TCR alpha and beta chains was synthesized from specific primers in the conserved constant-segment region. To control for contamination, every cDNA library carried two barcodes: a SMART-Mk sample barcode plus Illumina barcodes. Two successive PCR steps introduced TruSeq adapter sequences along with Illumina sample barcodes. The TCR alpha and beta cDNA libraries were sequenced on the Illumina HiSeq platform using custom primers. Per the original workflow: MiGEC processed the raw reads to extract unique molecular identifiers, while MiXCR was used to determine the CDR3 positions. Recombination models were inferred per individual with the repgenHMM and IGoR tools using an EM algorithm. The tcR package in R was used for shared clonotype analysis, with sharing normalized by the product of cloneset sizes. Out-of-frame nonproductive sequences were analyzed to study raw recombination free of thymic and clonal selection effects. TCRdb trimmed the raw reads at Q25, called clones with MiXCR and kept productive beta chains. Identical CDR3 protein sequences are pooled into one entry, listed with their most common genes and DNA. These V and J calls are TCRdb output, not the study's own analysis. This sample gives approximately 230,000 distinct CDR3 sequences in total; 6.5% of them show up just once. The ten largest clonotypes hold just over 14% of the sample.

This clonotype turned up a few times. The antigen it recognizes is unknown. The sample holds no much larger clone one base away, and base qualities are not on file. These same data were also listed under a study on T cells expressing NK-cell markers. Taken from the second paper: In sorted CD3+CD56+NKG2C+, CD3+CD56+NKG2C- and CD3+CD56-NKG2C+ T-cell subsets from several donors, TCR beta-chain repertoires were profiled. Among the eight sequenced donors, seven were HCMV-seropositive and one was HCMV-seronegative. To restrict sorting to alphabetaTCR-expressing T cells, an anti-gammadeltaTCR antibody was added in several experiments. In six donors, the dominant CD3+CD56+NKG2C+ clonotypes ranked among the top 10 CD8+ clonotypes, making up roughly 1.0-7.0% of CD8+ T cells. Those dominant clonotypes were again the most abundant among CD3+CD56-NKG2C+ cells in a handful of donors, at 28.3-60.1%. Whether the expanded NKG2C-expressing T cell clones were specific for HCMV antigens was left unclear. The study sequenced eight donors, all healthy volunteers chosen at random: three men and five women. A commercial ELISA kit detecting HCMV-specific IgG in serum was used to determine HCMV serostatus. MIGEC handled demultiplexing of the reads and grouping by UMI, while MiTCR was used to assemble and quantify clonotypes. To exclude erroneous sequences, any TCR cDNA sequence not supported by at least two reads was discarded. The tcR package was used for downstream repertoire analysis, with clonotypes matched between fractions based on CDR3 nucleotide sequence plus V segment. VDJmatch was used to annotate antigen specificity against VDJdb, with one amino acid substitution in CDR3 permitted.

In this chain, TRBV7-9 is recombined with TRBJ2-7; TRBD2 fits 7 bases in the junction. The clonotype originates from a woman younger than 35 in good health. The sample taken for sequencing was CD8+ T cells sorted from blood. The CDR3 reads as follows: CASSRASGYEQYF. In nucleotides, the sequence is TGTGCCAGCAGCCGAGCTAGCGGCTACGAGCAGTACTTC. Joined to the reference TRBV7-9 and TRBJ2-7 proteins, this CDR3 gives the full variable domain: DTGVSQNPRHKITKRGQNVTFRCDPISEHNRLYWYRQTLGQGPEFLTYFQNEAQLEKSRLLSDRFSAERPKGSFSTLEIQRTEQGDSAMYLCASSRASGYEQYFGPGTRLTVT.